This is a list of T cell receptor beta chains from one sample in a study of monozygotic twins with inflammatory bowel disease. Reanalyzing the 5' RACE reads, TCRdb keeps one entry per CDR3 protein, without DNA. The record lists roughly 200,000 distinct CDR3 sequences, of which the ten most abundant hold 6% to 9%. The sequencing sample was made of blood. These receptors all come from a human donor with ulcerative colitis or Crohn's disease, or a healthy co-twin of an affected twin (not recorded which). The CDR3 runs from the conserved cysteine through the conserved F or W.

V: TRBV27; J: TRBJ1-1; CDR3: CASSLEPGSGNEAFF
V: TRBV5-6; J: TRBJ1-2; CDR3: CASRRGQGSYTF
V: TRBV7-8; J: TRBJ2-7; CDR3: CASNPAGTGFYEQYF
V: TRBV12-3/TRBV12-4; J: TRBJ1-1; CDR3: CASSVRQGWDTEAFF
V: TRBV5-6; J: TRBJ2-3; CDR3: CASSLVASGHTDTQYF
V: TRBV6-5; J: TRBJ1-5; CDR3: CASSSRGTGLNQPQHF
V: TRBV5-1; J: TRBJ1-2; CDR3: CASSLAREGGGYTF
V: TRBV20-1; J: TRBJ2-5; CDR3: CSAIAFLETQYF
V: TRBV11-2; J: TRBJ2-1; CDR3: CASSLEKGPDEQFF
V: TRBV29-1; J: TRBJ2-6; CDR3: CSVESDRGLAGANVLTF
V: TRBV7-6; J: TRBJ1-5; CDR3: CASSLGQGGQPQHF
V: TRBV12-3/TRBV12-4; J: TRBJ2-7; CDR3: CASSLEREAWEQYF
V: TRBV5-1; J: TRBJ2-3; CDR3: CASSFREPITDTQYF
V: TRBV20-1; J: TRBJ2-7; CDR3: CSASLRIGDDEQYF
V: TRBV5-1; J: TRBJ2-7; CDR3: CASSLEGGDNYEQYF
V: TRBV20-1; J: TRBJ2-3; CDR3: CSARDPRGRPSTDTQYF
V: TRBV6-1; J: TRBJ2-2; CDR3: CASRPRSGTANTGELFF
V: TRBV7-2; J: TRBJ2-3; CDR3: CASSLDASGADTQYF
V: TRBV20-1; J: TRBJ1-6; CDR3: CSARDAVPGDSPLHF
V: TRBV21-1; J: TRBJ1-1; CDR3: CASSKWLLLDELGTEAFF
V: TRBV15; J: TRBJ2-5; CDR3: CATSFSDRGVKTQYF
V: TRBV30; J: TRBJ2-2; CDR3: CAWEPGESSGITGELFF
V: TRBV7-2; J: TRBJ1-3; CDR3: CASTYGAGGNTIYF
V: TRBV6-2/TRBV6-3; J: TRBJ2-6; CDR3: CASRRQGASLTGANVLTF
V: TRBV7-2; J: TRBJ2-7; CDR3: CASSLGQGNPYEQYF
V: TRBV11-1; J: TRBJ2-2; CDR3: CASSLSVHSLHNTGELFF
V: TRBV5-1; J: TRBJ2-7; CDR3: CASSLGSGTAVFYEQYF
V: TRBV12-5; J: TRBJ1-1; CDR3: CASGGRNTEAFF
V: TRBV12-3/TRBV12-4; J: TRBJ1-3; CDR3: CASRVSDSGNTIYF
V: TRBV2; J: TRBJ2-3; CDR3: CASLRRLADEDTQYF
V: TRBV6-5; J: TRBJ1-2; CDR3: CASSYGGATNYGYTF
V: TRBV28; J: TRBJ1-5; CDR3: CASSYGTPNQPQHF
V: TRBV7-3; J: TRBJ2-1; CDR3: CASSPERRDYGGEQFF
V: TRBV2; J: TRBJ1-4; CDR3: CASSDRGGMVELFF
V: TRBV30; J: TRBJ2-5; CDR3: CAWRGTQETQYF
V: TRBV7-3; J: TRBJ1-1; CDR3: CASSLHKNTEAFF
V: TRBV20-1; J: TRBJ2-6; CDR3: CSARDTGTSGSGANVLTF
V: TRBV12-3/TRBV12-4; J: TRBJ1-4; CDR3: CASSRGGLTNEKLFF
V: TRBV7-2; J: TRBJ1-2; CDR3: CASSTGQGASYGYTF
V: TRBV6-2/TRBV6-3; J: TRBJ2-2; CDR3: CASSKLAGGTGELFF
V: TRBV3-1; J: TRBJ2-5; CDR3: CARRTQGLETQYF